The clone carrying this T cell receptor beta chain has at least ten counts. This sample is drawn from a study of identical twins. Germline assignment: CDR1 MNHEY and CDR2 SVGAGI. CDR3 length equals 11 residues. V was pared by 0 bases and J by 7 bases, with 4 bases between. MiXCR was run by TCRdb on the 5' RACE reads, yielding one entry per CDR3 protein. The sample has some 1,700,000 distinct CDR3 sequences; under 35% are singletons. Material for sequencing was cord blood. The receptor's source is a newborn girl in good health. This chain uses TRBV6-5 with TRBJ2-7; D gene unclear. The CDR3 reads CASSYSEEQYF. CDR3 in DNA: TGTGCCAGCAGTTACTCTGAGGAGCAGTACTTC.